The T cell receptor beta chain under discussion was sequenced for a study of cytomegalovirus exposure and HLA in healthy donors. The primer mix had 60 Vbeta and 13 Jbeta primers. The protocol was immunoSEQ multiplex PCR, while the TCRdb copy is restricted to in-frame clones and leaves out a portion. The table lists about 170,000 clones, less than 85% of them singletons. Details on this clone: The antigen remains undetermined.

Points from the study as a whole: In most subjects, TCR beta sequences reportedly gave accurate predictions of HLA-A and HLA-B alleles.

Though nominally healthy at sampling, donors likely had unrecorded immune exposures. The clonotype comes from a male donor in good health and CMV-seronegative. Sequencing used PBMCs.

The CDR3 spells CASSPLPRGGMDTQYF. The CDR3 DNA follows: TGCGCCAGCAGCCCCCTTCCGCGGGGGGGCATGGATACGCAGTATTTT. The chain is built from TRBV5-1 and TRBJ2-3, with 9 bases matching TRBD2. From germline, CDR1 is SGHRS and CDR2 YFSETQ. CDR3 size: 16 residues. Unmatched junction bases numbered 12, after V lost 4 bases and J lost 6 bases.